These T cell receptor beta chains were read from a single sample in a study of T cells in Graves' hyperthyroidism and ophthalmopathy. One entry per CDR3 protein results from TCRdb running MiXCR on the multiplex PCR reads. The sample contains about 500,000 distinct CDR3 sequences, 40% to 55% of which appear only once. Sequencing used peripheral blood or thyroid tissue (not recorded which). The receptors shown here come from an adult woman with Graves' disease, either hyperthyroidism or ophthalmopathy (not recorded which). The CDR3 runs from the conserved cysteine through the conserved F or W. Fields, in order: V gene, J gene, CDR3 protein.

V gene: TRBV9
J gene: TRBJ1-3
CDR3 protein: CASSGGDSSGNTIYF

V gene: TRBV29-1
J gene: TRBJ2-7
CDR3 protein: CSVEGRNEQYF

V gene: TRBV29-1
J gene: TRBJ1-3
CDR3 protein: CSVGSSSGNTIYF

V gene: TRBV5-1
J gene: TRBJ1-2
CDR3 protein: CASSLEGRTDLGYTF

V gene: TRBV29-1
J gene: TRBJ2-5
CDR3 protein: CSVSAGGYQETQYF

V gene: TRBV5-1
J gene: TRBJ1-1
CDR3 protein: CASSLYGTTMNTEAFF

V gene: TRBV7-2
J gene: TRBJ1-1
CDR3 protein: CASNIMNTEAFF

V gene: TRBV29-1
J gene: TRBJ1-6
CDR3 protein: CSVVVGGRNSPLHF

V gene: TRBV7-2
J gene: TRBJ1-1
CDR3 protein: CASGRGGAEAFF

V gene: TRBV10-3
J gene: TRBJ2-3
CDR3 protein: CAISEGDPAQYF

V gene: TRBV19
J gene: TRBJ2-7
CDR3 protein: CASSPQVWGPGEQYF

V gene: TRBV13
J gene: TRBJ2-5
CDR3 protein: CASSFELAGGPFETQYF

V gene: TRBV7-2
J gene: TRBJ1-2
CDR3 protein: CASSLGGPGGHGYTF

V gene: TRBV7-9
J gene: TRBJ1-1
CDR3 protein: CASSPTQGARAFF

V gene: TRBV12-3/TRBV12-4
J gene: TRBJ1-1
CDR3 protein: CASRRTGSGTEAFF

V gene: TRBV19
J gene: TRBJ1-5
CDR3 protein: CASSIDRGNQPQHF

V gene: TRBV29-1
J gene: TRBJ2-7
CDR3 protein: CSVEGGTSGISTEQYF

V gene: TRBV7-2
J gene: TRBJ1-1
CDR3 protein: CASSRSIKGIMNTEAFF

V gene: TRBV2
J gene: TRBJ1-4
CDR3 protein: CASSADRESTSTNEKLFF

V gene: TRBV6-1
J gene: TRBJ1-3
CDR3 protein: CASRQDTSSGSTIYF

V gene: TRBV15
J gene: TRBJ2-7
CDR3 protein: CATSRSASYEQYF

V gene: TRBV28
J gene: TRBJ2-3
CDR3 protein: CASSTRFGDTDTQYF

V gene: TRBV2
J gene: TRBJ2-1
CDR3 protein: CASRQGTDQFF

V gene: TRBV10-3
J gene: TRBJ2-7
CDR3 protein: CAIRKGDGTYEQYF

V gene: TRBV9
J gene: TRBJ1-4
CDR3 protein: CASSPGPTFEKLFF

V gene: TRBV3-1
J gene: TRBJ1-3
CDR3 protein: CASSQTPRNTIYF

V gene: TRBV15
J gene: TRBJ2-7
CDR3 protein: CATSREASGTGHYEQYF

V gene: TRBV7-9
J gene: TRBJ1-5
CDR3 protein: CASSLVGQPWHF

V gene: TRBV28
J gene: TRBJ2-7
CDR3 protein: CASSLWSYSYEQYF

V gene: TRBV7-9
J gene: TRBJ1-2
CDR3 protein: CASSRRGRDGYTF

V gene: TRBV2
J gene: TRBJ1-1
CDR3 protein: CASSRDGDTEAFF

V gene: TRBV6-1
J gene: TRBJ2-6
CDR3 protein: CASSDVNSGANVLTF

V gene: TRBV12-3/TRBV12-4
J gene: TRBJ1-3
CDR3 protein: CASSSSSGNTIYF

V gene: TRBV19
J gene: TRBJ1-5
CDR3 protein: CATGTGQGNQPQHF

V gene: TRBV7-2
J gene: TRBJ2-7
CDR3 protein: CASSLAPGTSTNYEQYF

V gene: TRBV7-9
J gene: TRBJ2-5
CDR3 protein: CASTSTWTGGQETQYF

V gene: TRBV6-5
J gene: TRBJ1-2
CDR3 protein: CASSYSSGDGYTF

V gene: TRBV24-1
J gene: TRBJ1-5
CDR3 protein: CATSDPHQPQHF